The sample holds many counts of the clone carrying this T cell receptor (beta chain). Its antigen remains unknown. This record belongs to a study of human T cells and chemical hapten exposure. TCRdb reprocessed the RACE reads with MiXCR, giving one entry per CDR3 protein. The data hold about 46,000 distinct CDR3 sequences, with 3.5% to 4.5% observed a single time. The CDR3 spans 16 residues. Looked up from germline, CDR1 is LGHNA and CDR2 is YSLEER. Between the trimmed V and J ends, which lost 0 bases and 3 bases, there was a span of 9 bases. Sample time point: healthy volunteer bleed at 2 weeks. It was from unfractionated whole blood that total RNA was extracted. Study-wide points: DPC sensitization did not alter TCRs above 1 in 1000 frequency.

Sequenced input: whole blood. The sequence was collected from a female donor in good health. Some clones in this sample may be carry-over from other donors' samples. The chain recombines TRBV4-3 with TRBJ1-6; D perhaps matches TRBD1 (5 bases). As DNA, the CDR3 is TGCGCCAGCAGCCAAGAGGCGGGGGGCTATAATTCACCCCTCCACTTT. Its translation: CASSQEAGGYNSPLHF.